This TCR beta chain was profiled in a study of control samples from healthy donors and cancer patients. This clone is deemed medium-sized. TCRdb's table, derived via immunoSEQ multiplex PCR, lists solely in-frame clones and lacks some. The sample has 40,000 to 50,000 clones; 70% are singletons. V was shortened by 8 bases and J by 6 bases, with 12 bases between the two germline ends. CDR3 length: 12 residues. Germline values: CDR1 MNHEY, CDR2 SMNVEV (reference sequence). The clonotype originates from a male donor with melanoma. The V and J genes are TRBV27 and TRBJ2-3; no reliable D call. The sample was formalin-fixed, paraffin-embedded tissue. The CDR3 DNA reads as TGTGCCAGCTCGCCCAAGTCGGATACGCAGTATTTT. Translated, it gives CASSPKSDTQYF.